This T cell receptor (beta chain) is drawn from a study of blood T cell repertoires in COVID-19. Study at large: Italy, Spain and the United States were the sources of the convalescent and acute COVID-19 samples. Sources were T cells, B-cell-depleted T cells, or PBMCs; the material itself was cDNA or gDNA.

In the original analysis: How many nucleated cells were present was estimated from reference gene primer amplification. The table came from immunoSEQ multiplex PCR; TCRdb's copy has only in-frame clones and leaves some out. That table supplies the V and J calls and clone size; D and trimming were determined from the DNA. The table includes 250,000 or so clones, just under 85% detected once. CDR1 is MNHEY and CDR2 is SMNVEV in the germline V gene (reference sequence). The CDR3 is made up of 12 amino acids. The V and J ends lost 6 bases and 5 bases respectively, with 11 bases between them. The rearrangement uses TRBV27 and TRBJ2-7; D might be TRBD2 (5 bases). Sequenced input: peripheral blood. This receptor was obtained from an older woman with active or convalescent COVID-19. The CDR3 DNA reads as TGTGCCAGCAGGGGTGAGGGCCACGAGCAGTACTTC. This codes for CASRGEGHEQYF.